This T cell receptor (beta chain) was profiled in a study of blood T cell repertoires in COVID-19 (dated by TCRdb to between 2020 and 2021). For the wider study: ImmuneRACE Cohort 3 recovered participants were defined by two consecutive negative NP/OP PCR tests, healthcare professional clearance, or symptom resolution. Deeply sampled blood TCRbeta repertoires from subjects exposed to, actively infected with, or recovered from COVID-19 were included in the dataset. Nearly every sample came with metadata listing a de-identified subject ID, COVID-19 status, age in years and sex. A freely available public database, intended as a resource for researchers studying the immune response to SARS-CoV-2, is where the repertoires were released. Where HLA class I and class II types were available, the types were taken from metadata supplied by the sample provider, not from assay-based typing. The samples were drawn from two sources: the first 160 participants of the ongoing ImmuneRACE study, and 1,200 or so subjects contributed by 6 global collaborators. The prospective study material was composed of cDNA or gDNA derived from T cells, B-cell-depleted T cells, or PBMCs. Collaborator samples came from the United States, Italy and Spain and covered acute and convalescent phases of COVID-19. On the study overall, not on this receptor specifically: How much clinical and demographic metadata was included differed by source and by participant, and the metadata was provided uncurated.

Enrolling through a virtual design, the prospective study's participants ranged in age from roughly 18 to 95 years and lived across more than 20 United States geographic areas. Cohort assignment in the prospective study relied on participant-reported clinical history from a screening survey and a study questionnaire. In the prospective study, mobile phlebotomists collected whole blood, serum and a nasopharyngeal or oropharyngeal swab from each participant. Over a 2-month period, participants in the prospective study had the option of providing additional blood draws and questionnaires. Prospective study blood samples were shipped either frozen or at room temperature before DNA extraction. Cut back by 3 bases and 0 bases, the V and J ends lie 8 bases apart. Including cysteine and phenylalanine, the CDR3 has 14 amino acids. Here the CDR3 DNA is all that survives: 42 bases in frame from base 1. The germline V gene (reference sequence) yields MNHEY for CDR1 and SMNVEV for CDR2.

TCRbeta CDR3 regions were amplified from genomic DNA by means of the immunoSEQ Assay, a bias-controlled multiplex PCR. The authors processed their data as follows. The number of nucleated cells in each sample was estimated from the amplification of reference gene primers within the assay. Sequence reads were collapsed and filtered to measure the absolute abundance of every unique TCRbeta CDR3 rearrangement. For each sample, productive Simpson clonality was calculated by taking the square root of Simpson's diversity index across productive rearrangements. The clones in this table, taken by TCRdb from immuneACCESS, are in-frame only. Not every clone is retained; where verified, under half of the shortfall comes from an unresolved V gene, and the cause of the rest is unknown. That table furnishes V, J and clone size, whereas the DNA furnished D and trimming. This sample gives roughly 210,000 clones in total; around 87% of them show up just once. The ten largest account for less than 8% of the sample.

Worth noting for this clone: What this receptor recognizes is not known. Base-call qualities are not available, and no considerably larger clone is one nucleotide away.

The chain is made from TRBV27 and TRBJ1-2, with the D segment identity uncertain. The sample comprised PBMCs or T cells enriched from blood (not recorded which). This sequence was found in a man aged 25 to 45 in a cohort exposed to, infected with or recovered from COVID-19 (not recorded which). For the CDR3, the sequence is CASSLRVSNYGYTF. The DNA sequence reads TGTGCCAGCAGTTTGAGGGTTTCTAACTATGGCTACACCTTC.